Below are 2 T cell receptor beta chains sequenced from a single sample in a study of T-cell reconstitution after alpha-beta-depleted transplantation in children. A TCRbeta library incorporating unique molecular identifiers was prepared. Using its own MiXCR run on the PCR reads, TCRdb lists one record per CDR3 protein. The sample yields about 420,000 distinct CDR3 sequences, 16% seen once. This sample comprised PBMCs, mostly from graft donor cells, obtained 360 days after TCRalphabeta/CD19-depleted stem cell transplant. Receptor source: a boy under two years old who had a stem cell transplant for Wiskott-Aldrich syndrome, so the T cells may come from the graft donor.

The V call is TRBV25-1, the J call TRBJ2-2; 13 bases map to TRBD2. J was trimmed by 6 bases and V by 2 bases; bases with no gene match: 3. Germline CDR1 is MGHDK and CDR2 is SYGVNS. The CDR3 is 16 amino acids. This CDR3 reads CASSEPGLAGAGELFF. CDR3 nucleotides: TGTGCCAGCAGTGAACCCGGACTAGCGGGGGCCGGGGAGCTGTTTTTT.

CDR3 sequence (DNA): TGCAGTGCTAGAGGCTGGGGGGCGAAGAACACTGAAGCTTTCTTT. It translates to CSARGWGAKNTEAFF. The chain couples TRBV20-1 to TRBJ1-1; maybe TRBD1 (6 bases). Trimming pared 1 base from V and 1 base from J, leaving 13 bases between. The CDR3 runs to 15 residues. Germline CDR1 is DFQATT and CDR2 is SNEGSKA (reference sequence).